These T cell receptor beta chains were read from a single sample in a study of blood T cell repertoires in COVID-19. Method: immunoSEQ multiplex PCR; TCRdb's copy keeps in-frame clones and lacks some. This sample has under 150,000 clones; roughly 90% occur once, and the top ten carry about 2.1%. The sample was peripheral blood. Every receptor here comes from a human donor in a cohort sampled during active COVID-19. CDR3s include the opening cysteine and the closing phenylalanine or tryptophan. D genes are given only for firm matches. Only part of the rows carry a size: once, few, many, or a class if the clone is expanded.

TRBJ2-1 | - | TRBV19 | - | CASSTLPSPEQFF | TGTGCCAGTAGTACCCTGCCCAGTCCAGAGCAGTTCTTC
TRBJ2-3 | TRBD2 | TRBV7-2 | - | CASSETSVKNTDTQYF | TGTGCCAGCAGCGAAACTAGCGTAAAAAACACAGATACGCAGTATTTT
TRBJ2-1 | TRBD2 | TRBV24-1 | - | CAPSDPYSGGHRGGEQFF | TGTGCCCCCAGTGATCCCTATAGCGGGGGGCACCGCGGGGGGGAGCAGTTCTTC
TRBJ2-2 | TRBD1 | TRBV5-1 | - | CASSPARDRVNTGELFF | TGCGCCAGCAGCCCTGCTCGGGACAGGGTTAACACCGGGGAGCTGTTTTTT
TRBJ2-7 | TRBD2 | TRBV7-2 | - | CASSERLAGPYEQYF | TGTGCCAGCAGCGAACGACTAGCGGGACCCTACGAGCAGTACTTC
TRBJ1-5 | TRBD1 | TRBV5-1 | - | CASSTGQGNQPQHF | TGCGCCAGCAGCACCGGACAGGGCAATCAGCCCCAGCATTTT
TRBJ2-5 | - | TRBV12-5 | - | CASGLSQARNQETQYF | TGTGCTAGTGGTTTGTCCCAGGCAAGGAACCAAGAGACCCAGTACTTC
TRBJ2-5 | TRBD1 | TRBV4-2 | - | CASSQGPTGAGETQYF | TGTGCCAGCAGCCAAGGGCCCACAGGGGCTGGAGAGACCCAGTACTTC
TRBJ1-2 | - | TRBV6-6 | - | CASMASGGGQYGYTF | TGTGCCAGCATGGCATCTGGGGGGGGCCAATATGGCTACACCTTC
TRBJ1-1 | - | TRBV7-9 | - | CASSLSWEGAGKGNTEAFF | TGTGCCAGCAGCTTAAGTTGGGAGGGTGCAGGAAAAGGGAACACTGAAGCTTTCTTT
TRBJ1-4 | - | TRBV7-9 | once | CASSSRSSTNEKLFF | TGTGCCAGCAGCTCTAGGAGTTCAACTAATGAAAAACTGTTTTTT
TRBJ1-1 | TRBD1 | TRBV7-2 | - | CASSLVLQGGSEAFF | TGTGCCAGCAGCTTAGTTCTCCAGGGGGGTTCTGAAGCTTTCTTT
TRBJ2-6 | TRBD1 | TRBV9 | few | CASSVAKGTDAGGANVLTF | TGTGCCAGCAGCGTAGCGAAGGGGACAGATGCGGGCGGGGCCAACGTCCTGACTTTC
TRBJ2-1 | TRBD1 | TRBV20-1 | - | CSAEHGTGKFF | TGCAGTGCTGAACACGGGACAGGGAAGTTCTTC
TRBJ2-1 | - | TRBV11-3 | - | CASSANRVNEQFF | TGTGCCAGCAGCGCAAACAGGGTCAATGAGCAGTTCTTC
TRBJ2-3 | - | TRBV10-1 | - | CASGLRTDTQYF | TGCGCCAGCGGGCTCCGCACAGATACGCAGTATTTT
TRBJ1-2 | TRBD1 | TRBV19 | - | CAISQGARFAF | TGTGCCATTTCCCAGGGGGCGCGTTTCGCCTTC
TRBJ1-2 | - | TRBV28 | - | CASSLASDLERNGYTF | TGTGCCAGCAGTCTAGCCTCTGATCTCGAAAGGAATGGCTACACCTTC
TRBJ2-5 | - | TRBV20-1 | few | CSASRQKIQETQYF | TGCAGTGCTAGTCGACAGAAAATCCAAGAGACCCAGTACTTC
TRBJ2-7 | - | TRBV5-4 | few | CASSRSGLYEQYF | TGTGCCAGCAGCAGATCCGGACTCTACGAGCAGTACTTC
TRBJ2-5 | TRBD2 | TRBV2 | - | CASSGLAGQETQYF | TGTGCCAGCAGTGGACTAGCAGGGCAAGAGACCCAGTACTTC
TRBJ2-5 | TRBD2 | TRBV2 | few | CASNAGGYQETQYF | TGTGCCAGCAACGCGGGAGGGTACCAAGAGACCCAGTACTTC
TRBJ1-4 | - | TRBV5-8 | - | CASSLALGANEKLFF | TGTGCCAGCAGCTTGGCCCTGGGGGCGAATGAAAAACTGTTTTTT
TRBJ2-2 | - | TRBV9 | - | CASSETGRMVGELFF | TGTGCCAGCAGCGAGACGGGGAGGATGGTCGGGGAGCTGTTTTTT
TRBJ2-3 | TRBD2 | TRBV5-1 | - | CASSAGLAGDTDTQYF | TGCGCCAGCAGCGCCGGACTAGCGGGAGACACAGATACGCAGTATTTT
TRBJ1-3 | - | TRBV10-1 | - | CASSEEKPGHTISGNTIYF | TGCGCCAGCAGTGAGGAGAAACCGGGACATACCATCTCTGGAAACACCATATATTTT
TRBJ2-7 | - | TRBV28 | - | CASTTWGDSQYF | TGTGCCAGCACCACATGGGGGGACAGTCAGTACTTC
TRBJ1-4 | - | TRBV5-1 | once | CASSLVGLPNEKLFF | TGCGCCAGCAGCTTGGTAGGACTGCCGAATGAAAAACTGTTTTTT
TRBJ1-1 | - | TRBV6-6 | - | CATSSPNQAMNTEAFF | TGTGCCACCTCGTCACCTAATCAGGCCATGAACACTGAAGCTTTCTTT
TRBJ2-1 | TRBD2 | TRBV10-3 | - | CAIRAGTSGRNEQFF | TGTGCCATCAGGGCCGGGACTAGCGGGAGGAATGAGCAGTTCTTC
TRBJ1-1 | - | TRBV19 | - | CASSIGRASETEAFF | TGTGCCAGTAGTATTGGCAGGGCATCGGAGACTGAAGCTTTCTTT
TRBJ1-2 | TRBD1 | TRBV19 | - | CASSNQFGQAAYGYTF | TGTGCCAGTAGTAACCAGTTTGGACAGGCTGCCTATGGCTACACCTTC
TRBJ1-5 | TRBD1 | TRBV7-2 | - | CASSARTGGAGEGQPQHF | TGTGCCAGCAGCGCCCGGACAGGGGGCGCCGGGGAAGGTCAGCCCCAGCATTTT
TRBJ2-1 | TRBD2 | TRBV9 | - | CASSPSPPRTSGEQFF | TGTGCCAGCAGCCCCTCCCCGCCTAGGACTAGCGGTGAGCAGTTCTTC
TRBJ1-6 | TRBD1 | TRBV19 | - | CASKGQASSYNSPLHF | TGTGCCAGTAAGGGACAGGCGAGCTCCTATAATTCACCCCTCCACTTT
TRBJ2-3 | TRBD2 | TRBV7-9 | once | CASSVAGASDTQYF | TGTGCCAGCAGCGTAGCGGGAGCTTCAGATACGCAGTATTTT
TRBJ2-5 | TRBD2 | TRBV5-4 | - | CASSLDLGTSGKETQYF | TGTGCCAGCAGCTTGGACTTAGGGACTAGCGGAAAAGAGACCCAGTACTTC
TRBJ1-3 | - | TRBV4-3 | - | CASSQVPVSGNTIYF | TGCGCCAGCAGCCAAGTCCCGGTTTCTGGAAACACCATATATTTT
TRBJ1-5 | TRBD1 | TRBV7-9 | - | CASSGTTGVQPQHF | TGTGCCAGCAGCGGTACGACAGGGGTTCAGCCCCAGCATTTT
TRBJ2-5 | - | TRBV3-1/TRBV3-2 | once | CASSRQVGAQETQYF | TGTGCCAGCAGCAGACAGGTTGGGGCTCAAGAGACCCAGTACTTC